The rows below give T cell receptor beta chains drawn from one sample of a study of blood T cell repertoires in COVID-19. Sequencing used immunoSEQ multiplex PCR; TCRdb keeps in-frame clones, though not all of them. The table has about 130,000 clones, about 70% seen once; the top ten hold approximately 2%. Source material: peripheral blood. These receptors came from a woman in her seventies with acute or convalescent COVID-19. The CDR3 runs from the conserved cysteine through the conserved F or W. D genes are given only for firm matches. Not every row has a clone size; where given, it reads once, few, many or a size class.

v_gene: TRBV6-5; j_gene: TRBJ2-1; abundance: many; d_gene: TRBD2; CDR3nt: TGTGCCAGCAGTTACTCTATAGCGGGAGGGCCCAATGAGCAGTTCTTC; CDR3aa: CASSYSIAGGPNEQFF
v_gene: TRBV9; j_gene: TRBJ2-1; abundance: many; d_gene: TRBD1; CDR3nt: TGTGCCAGCAGCCCGGGACAGGGGGCCTACAATGAGCAGTTCTTC; CDR3aa: CASSPGQGAYNEQFF
v_gene: TRBV11-3; j_gene: TRBJ2-3; abundance: .; d_gene: .; CDR3nt: TGTGCCAGCAGCTTAGACGGGGGAGCGGATACGCAGTATTTT; CDR3aa: CASSLDGGADTQYF
v_gene: TRBV7-9; j_gene: TRBJ2-1; abundance: .; d_gene: .; CDR3nt: TGTGCCAGCAGCCTCCTGGACTACCGTGAGGGCAATGAGCAGTTCTTC; CDR3aa: CASSLLDYREGNEQFF
v_gene: TRBV5-1; j_gene: TRBJ2-7; abundance: once; d_gene: .; CDR3nt: TGCGCCAGCAGCTTGGCCTCGGCAGGGCGTGAGCAGTACTTC; CDR3aa: CASSLASAGREQYF
v_gene: TRBV6-5; j_gene: TRBJ2-5; abundance: .; d_gene: .; CDR3nt: .; CDR3aa: CASSSSGFLETQYF
v_gene: TRBV9; j_gene: TRBJ1-1; abundance: .; d_gene: .; CDR3nt: TGTGCCAGCAGCGTAGGCCCAGGCACCGAAGCTTTCTTT; CDR3aa: CASSVGPGTEAFF
v_gene: TRBV2; j_gene: TRBJ2-4; abundance: .; d_gene: .; CDR3nt: TGTGCCAGCCTCCCCCGGCGGTACCCGGGGGTAGACATTCAGTACTTC; CDR3aa: CASLPRRYPGVDIQYF
v_gene: TRBV25-1; j_gene: TRBJ2-2; abundance: .; d_gene: .; CDR3nt: TGTGCCAGCAGTGAAGTAGGTACAGCGGAGGAGCTGTTTTTT; CDR3aa: CASSEVGTAEELFF
v_gene: TRBV19; j_gene: TRBJ1-3; abundance: .; d_gene: .; CDR3nt: TGTGCCAGTAGTATAGCTGGATATCCAGGGAACACCATATATTTT; CDR3aa: CASSIAGYPGNTIYF
v_gene: TRBV15; j_gene: TRBJ2-7; abundance: few; d_gene: TRBD2; CDR3nt: TGTGCCACCAGCAGAGAAGCGGGGGGTTCCTACGAGCAGTACTTC; CDR3aa: CATSREAGGSYEQYF
v_gene: TRBV12-5; j_gene: TRBJ2-3; abundance: few; d_gene: .; CDR3nt: TGTGCTAGTGGTTTGGTCATGGGGGGAACTAGCACAGATACGCAGTATTTT; CDR3aa: CASGLVMGGTSTDTQYF
v_gene: TRBV9; j_gene: TRBJ2-7; abundance: .; d_gene: TRBD1; CDR3nt: TGTGCCAGCAGCGTAGGACAGGGGGCTTACGAGCAGTACTTC; CDR3aa: CASSVGQGAYEQYF
v_gene: TRBV6-1; j_gene: TRBJ1-6; abundance: .; d_gene: TRBD1; CDR3nt: TGTGCCAGCAGTGATACCGACAGGGGTTATAATTCACCCCTCCACTTT; CDR3aa: CASSDTDRGYNSPLHF
v_gene: TRBV2; j_gene: TRBJ2-1; abundance: .; d_gene: TRBD1; CDR3nt: TGTGCCAGCAGTGGGGGTCGGACAGGGAGCTCCTACAATGAGCAGTTCTTC; CDR3aa: CASSGGRTGSSYNEQFF
v_gene: TRBV14; j_gene: TRBJ2-1; abundance: .; d_gene: TRBD2; CDR3nt: TGTGCCAGCAGCCCGTGGCTAGCGGGAAACAATGAGCAGTTCTTC; CDR3aa: CASSPWLAGNNEQFF
v_gene: TRBV11-2; j_gene: TRBJ1-5; abundance: .; d_gene: .; CDR3nt: TGTGCCAGCAGCTTAGGGCTCAATCAGCCCCAGCATTTT; CDR3aa: CASSLGLNQPQHF
v_gene: TRBV30; j_gene: TRBJ1-6; abundance: .; d_gene: .; CDR3nt: TGTGCCTGGAGTATCGCTAGCTCCTATAATTCACCCCTCCACTTT; CDR3aa: CAWSIASSYNSPLHF
v_gene: TRBV28; j_gene: TRBJ1-2; abundance: .; d_gene: TRBD1; CDR3nt: TGTGCCAGCAGTTCCCCTTATCAGGGGGACTATGGCTACACCTTC; CDR3aa: CASSSPYQGDYGYTF
v_gene: TRBV9; j_gene: TRBJ2-2; abundance: .; d_gene: .; CDR3nt: TGTGCCAGCAGCGCCGCGGGGCTAGCTAACACCGGGGAGCTGTTTTTT; CDR3aa: CASSAAGLANTGELFF
v_gene: TRBV7-9; j_gene: TRBJ2-1; abundance: few; d_gene: .; CDR3nt: TGTGCCAGCAGCTTAGTCTCGGGGGTGCAGTTCTTC; CDR3aa: CASSLVSGVQFF
v_gene: TRBV6-2/TRBV6-3; j_gene: TRBJ1-5; abundance: .; d_gene: TRBD1; CDR3nt: TGTGCCAGCAGTTACGGGGGTGGGACAGAATTCAATCAGCCCCAGCATTTT; CDR3aa: CASSYGGGTEFNQPQHF
v_gene: TRBV5-1; j_gene: TRBJ2-1; abundance: once; d_gene: TRBD2; CDR3nt: TGCGCCAGCAGCAAAGGGACTAGATCGGATGAGCAGTTCTTC; CDR3aa: CASSKGTRSDEQFF
v_gene: TRBV2; j_gene: TRBJ1-5; abundance: once; d_gene: TRBD1; CDR3nt: TGTGCCAGCAGTTACCTAGGACAGGGATGGGGAAATCAGCCCCAGCATTTT; CDR3aa: CASSYLGQGWGNQPQHF
v_gene: TRBV9; j_gene: TRBJ2-1; abundance: .; d_gene: .; CDR3nt: TGTGCCAGCAGCCCCGACTTGAGGTCCTACAATGAGCAGTTCTTC; CDR3aa: CASSPDLRSYNEQFF
v_gene: TRBV5-6; j_gene: TRBJ2-7; abundance: once; d_gene: TRBD1; CDR3nt: TGTGCCAGCAGCTGGACAGGATCCTACGAGCAGTACTTC; CDR3aa: CASSWTGSYEQYF
v_gene: TRBV24-1; j_gene: TRBJ2-5; abundance: .; d_gene: .; CDR3nt: TGTGCCACCAGTGAGTCCCTGACATCAACCGAAGAGACCCAGTACTTC; CDR3aa: CATSESLTSTEETQYF
v_gene: TRBV9; j_gene: TRBJ1-4; abundance: .; d_gene: .; CDR3nt: TGTGCCAGCAGCACAGACCGTTTTGCTGAAAAACTGTTTTTT; CDR3aa: CASSTDRFAEKLFF
v_gene: TRBV6-1; j_gene: TRBJ2-3; abundance: few; d_gene: .; CDR3nt: TGTGCCAGCAGCGAAGGGGCCGGGGCGCAGTATTTT; CDR3aa: CASSEGAGAQYF
v_gene: TRBV18; j_gene: TRBJ2-7; abundance: .; d_gene: .; CDR3nt: TGTGCCAGCTCAAAAGCGAGGAGCTACGAGCAGTACTTC; CDR3aa: CASSKARSYEQYF
v_gene: TRBV7-9; j_gene: TRBJ1-6; abundance: .; d_gene: .; CDR3nt: TGTGCCAGCAGCAACAGATTTTCACCCCTCCACTTT; CDR3aa: CASSNRFSPLHF
v_gene: TRBV2; j_gene: TRBJ1-5; abundance: few; d_gene: TRBD1; CDR3nt: TGTGCCAGCAGTGAACGGGGGACAGGTGCATCGCCCCAGCATTTT; CDR3aa: CASSERGTGASPQHF
v_gene: TRBV7-6; j_gene: TRBJ2-3; abundance: .; d_gene: .; CDR3nt: TGTGCCAGCAGCCCCTCGCGCGGCGCCGCTACAGATACGCAGTATTTT; CDR3aa: CASSPSRGAATDTQYF
v_gene: TRBV7-2; j_gene: TRBJ2-1; abundance: .; d_gene: TRBD2; CDR3nt: TGTGCCAGCAGGGCCTCTAGCGGAGGGTACAATGAGCAGTTCTTC; CDR3aa: CASRASSGGYNEQFF
v_gene: TRBV27; j_gene: TRBJ1-2; abundance: .; d_gene: TRBD1; CDR3nt: TGTGCCAGCAGTTTATACCCAAGGACAGGGGGCATCTATGGCTACACCTTC; CDR3aa: CASSLYPRTGGIYGYTF
v_gene: TRBV19; j_gene: TRBJ2-2; abundance: .; d_gene: .; CDR3nt: TGTGCCAGTAGTATGGGGGGTAACACCGGGGAGCTGTTTTTT; CDR3aa: CASSMGGNTGELFF
v_gene: TRBV3-1/TRBV3-2; j_gene: TRBJ2-5; abundance: .; d_gene: .; CDR3nt: TGTGCCAGCAGTTGGGACTACCAAGAGACCCAGTACTTC; CDR3aa: CASSWDYQETQYF
v_gene: TRBV6-1; j_gene: TRBJ2-7; abundance: .; d_gene: .; CDR3nt: TGTGCCAGCAGTGAGTTAGAGGGTACCTACGAGCAGTACTTC; CDR3aa: CASSELEGTYEQYF
v_gene: TRBV18; j_gene: TRBJ2-1; abundance: .; d_gene: TRBD1; CDR3nt: TGTGCCAGCTCACCCGGGACAGGCAGAGACAATGAGCAGTTCTTC; CDR3aa: CASSPGTGRDNEQFF